This T cell receptor (beta chain) is drawn from a study of cytomegalovirus exposure and HLA in healthy donors. With V trimmed by 4 bases and J by 8 bases, 6 bases remained unmatched. This CDR3 has 13 residues. Germline V gene sequence: CDR1 SQVTM, CDR2 ANQGSEA. The PCR ran on 60 Vbeta and 13 Jbeta primers. Measured with immunoSEQ multiplex PCR; TCRdb has only the in-frame clones, and not every one. In the table there are under 150,000 clones, roughly four fifths of which are singletons. The chain carries TRBV29-1 and TRBJ1-2; 11 bases map to TRBD1. The specimen sequenced was PBMCs. The clonotype was recovered from a woman aged 45-65 years in good health and CMV-seropositive. The CDR3 loop reads CSVVGQGAWGYTF. CDR3 bases: TGCAGCGTTGTTGGACAGGGGGCATGGGGCTACACCTTC. The full variable domain, completed using reference TRBV29-1 and TRBJ1-2, is SAVISQKPSRDICQRGTSLTIQCQVDSQVTMMFWYRQQPGQSLTLIATANQGSEATYESGFVIDKFPISRPNLTFSTLTVSNMSPEDSSIYLCSVVGQGAWGYTFGSGTRLTVV.